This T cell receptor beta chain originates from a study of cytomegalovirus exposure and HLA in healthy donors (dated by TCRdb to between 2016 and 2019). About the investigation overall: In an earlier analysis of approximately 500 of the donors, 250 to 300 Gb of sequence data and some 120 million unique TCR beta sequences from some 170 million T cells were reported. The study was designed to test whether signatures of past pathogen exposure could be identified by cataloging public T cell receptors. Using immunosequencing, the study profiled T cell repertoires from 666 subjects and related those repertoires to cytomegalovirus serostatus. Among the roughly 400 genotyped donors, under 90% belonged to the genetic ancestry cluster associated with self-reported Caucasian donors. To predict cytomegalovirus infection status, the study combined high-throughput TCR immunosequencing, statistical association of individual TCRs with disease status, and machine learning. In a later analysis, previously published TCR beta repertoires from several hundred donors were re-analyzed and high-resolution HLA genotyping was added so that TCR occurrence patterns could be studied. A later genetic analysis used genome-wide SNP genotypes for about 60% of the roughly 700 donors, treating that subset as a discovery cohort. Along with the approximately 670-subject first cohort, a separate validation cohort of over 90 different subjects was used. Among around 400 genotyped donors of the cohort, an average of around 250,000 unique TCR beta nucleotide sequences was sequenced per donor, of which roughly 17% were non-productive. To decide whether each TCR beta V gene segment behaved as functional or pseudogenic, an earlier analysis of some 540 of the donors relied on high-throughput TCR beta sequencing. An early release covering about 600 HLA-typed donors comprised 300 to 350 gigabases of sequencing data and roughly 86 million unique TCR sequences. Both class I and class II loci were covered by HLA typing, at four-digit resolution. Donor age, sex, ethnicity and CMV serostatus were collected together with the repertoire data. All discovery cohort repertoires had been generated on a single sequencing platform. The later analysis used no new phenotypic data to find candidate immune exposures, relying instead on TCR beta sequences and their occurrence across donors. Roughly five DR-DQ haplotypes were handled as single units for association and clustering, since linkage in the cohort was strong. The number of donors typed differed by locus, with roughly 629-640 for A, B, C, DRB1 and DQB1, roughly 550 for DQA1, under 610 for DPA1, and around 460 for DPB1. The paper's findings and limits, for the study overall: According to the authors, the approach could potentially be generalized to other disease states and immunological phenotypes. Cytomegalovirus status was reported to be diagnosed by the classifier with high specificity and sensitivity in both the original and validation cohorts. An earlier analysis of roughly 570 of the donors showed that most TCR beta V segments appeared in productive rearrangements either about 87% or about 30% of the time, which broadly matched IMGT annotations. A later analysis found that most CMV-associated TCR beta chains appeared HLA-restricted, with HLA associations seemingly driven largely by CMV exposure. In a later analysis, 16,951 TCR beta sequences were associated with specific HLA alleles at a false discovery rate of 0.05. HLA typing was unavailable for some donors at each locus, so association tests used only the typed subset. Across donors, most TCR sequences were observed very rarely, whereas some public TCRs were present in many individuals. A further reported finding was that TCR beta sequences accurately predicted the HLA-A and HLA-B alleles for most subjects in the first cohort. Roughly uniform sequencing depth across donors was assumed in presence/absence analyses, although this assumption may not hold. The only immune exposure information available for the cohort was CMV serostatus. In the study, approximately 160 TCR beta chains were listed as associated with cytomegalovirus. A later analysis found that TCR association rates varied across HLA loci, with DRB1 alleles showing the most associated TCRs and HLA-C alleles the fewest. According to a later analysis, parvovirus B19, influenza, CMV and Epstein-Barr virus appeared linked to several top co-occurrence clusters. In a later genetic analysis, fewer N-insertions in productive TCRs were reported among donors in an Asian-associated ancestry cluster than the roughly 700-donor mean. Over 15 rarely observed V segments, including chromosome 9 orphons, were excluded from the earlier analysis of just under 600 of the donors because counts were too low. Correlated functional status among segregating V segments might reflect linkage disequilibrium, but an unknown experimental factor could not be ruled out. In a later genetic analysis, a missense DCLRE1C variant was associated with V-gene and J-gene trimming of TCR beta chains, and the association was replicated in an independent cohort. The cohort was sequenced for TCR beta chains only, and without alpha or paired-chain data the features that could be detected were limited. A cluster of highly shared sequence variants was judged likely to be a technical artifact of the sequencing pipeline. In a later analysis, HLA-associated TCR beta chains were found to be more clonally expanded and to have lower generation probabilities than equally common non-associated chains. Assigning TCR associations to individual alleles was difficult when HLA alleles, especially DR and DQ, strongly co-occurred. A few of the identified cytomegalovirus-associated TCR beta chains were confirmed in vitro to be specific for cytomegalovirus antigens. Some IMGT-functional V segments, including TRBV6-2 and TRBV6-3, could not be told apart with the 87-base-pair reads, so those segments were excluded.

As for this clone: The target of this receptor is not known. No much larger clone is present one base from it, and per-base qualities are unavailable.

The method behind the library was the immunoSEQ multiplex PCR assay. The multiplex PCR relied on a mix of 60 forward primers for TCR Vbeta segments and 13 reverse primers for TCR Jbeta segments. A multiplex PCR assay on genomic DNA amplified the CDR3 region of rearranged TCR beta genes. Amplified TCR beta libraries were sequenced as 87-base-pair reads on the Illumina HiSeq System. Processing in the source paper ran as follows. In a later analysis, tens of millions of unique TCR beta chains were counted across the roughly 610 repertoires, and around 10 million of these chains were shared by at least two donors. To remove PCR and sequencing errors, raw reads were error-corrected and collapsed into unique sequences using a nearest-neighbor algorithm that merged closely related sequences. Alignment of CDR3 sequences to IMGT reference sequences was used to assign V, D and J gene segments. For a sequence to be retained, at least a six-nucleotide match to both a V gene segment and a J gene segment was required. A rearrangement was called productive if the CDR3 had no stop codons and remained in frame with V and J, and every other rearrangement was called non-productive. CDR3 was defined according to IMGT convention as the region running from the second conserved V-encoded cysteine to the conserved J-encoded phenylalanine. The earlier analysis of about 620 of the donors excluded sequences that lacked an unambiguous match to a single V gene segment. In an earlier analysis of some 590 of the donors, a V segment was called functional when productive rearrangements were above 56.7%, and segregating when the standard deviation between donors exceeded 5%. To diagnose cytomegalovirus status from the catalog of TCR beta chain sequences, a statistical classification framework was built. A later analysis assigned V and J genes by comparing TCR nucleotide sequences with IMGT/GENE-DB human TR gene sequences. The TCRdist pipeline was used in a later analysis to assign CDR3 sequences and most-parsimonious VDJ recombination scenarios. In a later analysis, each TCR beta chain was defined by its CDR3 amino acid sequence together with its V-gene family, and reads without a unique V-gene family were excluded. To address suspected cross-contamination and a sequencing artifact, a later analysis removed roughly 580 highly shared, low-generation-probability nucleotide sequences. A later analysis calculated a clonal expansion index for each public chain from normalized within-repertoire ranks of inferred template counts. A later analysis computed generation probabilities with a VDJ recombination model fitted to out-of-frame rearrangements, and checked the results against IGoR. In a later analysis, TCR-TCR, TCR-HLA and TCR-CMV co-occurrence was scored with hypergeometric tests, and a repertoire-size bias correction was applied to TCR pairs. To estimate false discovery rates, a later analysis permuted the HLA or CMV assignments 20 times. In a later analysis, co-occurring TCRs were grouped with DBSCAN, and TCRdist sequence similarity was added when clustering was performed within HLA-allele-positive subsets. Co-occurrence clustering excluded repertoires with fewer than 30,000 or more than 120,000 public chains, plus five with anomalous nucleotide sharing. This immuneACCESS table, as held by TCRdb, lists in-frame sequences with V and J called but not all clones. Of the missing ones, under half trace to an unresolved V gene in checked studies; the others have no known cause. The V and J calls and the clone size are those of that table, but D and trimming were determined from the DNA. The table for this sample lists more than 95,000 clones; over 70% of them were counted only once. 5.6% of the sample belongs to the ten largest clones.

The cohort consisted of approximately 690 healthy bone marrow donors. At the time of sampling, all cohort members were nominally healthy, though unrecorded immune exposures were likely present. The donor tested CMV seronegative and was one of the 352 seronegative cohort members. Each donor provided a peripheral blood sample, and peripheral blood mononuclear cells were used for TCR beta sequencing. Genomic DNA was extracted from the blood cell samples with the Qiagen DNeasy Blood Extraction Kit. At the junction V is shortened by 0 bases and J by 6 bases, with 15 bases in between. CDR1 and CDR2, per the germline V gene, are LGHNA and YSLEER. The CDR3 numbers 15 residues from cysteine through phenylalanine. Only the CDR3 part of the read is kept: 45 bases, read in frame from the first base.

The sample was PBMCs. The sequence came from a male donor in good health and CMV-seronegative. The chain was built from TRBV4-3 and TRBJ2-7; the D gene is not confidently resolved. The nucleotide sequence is TGCGCCAGCAGCCAAGATTCCCGGAGCCCTTCCGAGCAGTACTTC. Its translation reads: CASSQDSRSPSEQYF.